This T cell receptor (beta chain) was observed in a study of T cells in Graves' hyperthyroidism and ophthalmopathy. Overall study results and limits: Most clonotypes expanded in thyroid above 0.001 were likewise present in blood. Through a model of 13 V-J features, ophthalmopathy was separated from stable hyperthyroidism.

The source material, RNA transcripts, was used to amplify TCR beta CDR3 regions. RT-PCR in the first round (using the HTBI primer set) targeted the TCR CDR3. TCRdb reprocessed the multiplex PCR reads via MiXCR and lists one record per CDR3 protein. This sample yields 490,000 or so distinct CDR3 sequences, of which approximately 23% are seen a single time; roughly 49% belongs to the top ten. J was trimmed by 4 bases and V by 3 bases; bases with no gene match: 5. The CDR3 runs 15 residues. CDR1 and CDR2 (germline): SGHRS, YFSETQ. The sample holds a few counts of this clonotype. What it recognizes is unknown.

The source is a woman aged 70-85 years with Graves' ophthalmopathy. The V call is TRBV5-1, the J call TRBJ2-1; TRBD1 matches 9 bases. Sequencing was performed on blood. This CDR3 reads CASSSGQGWYNEQFF. The DNA of the CDR3 is TGCGCCAGCAGCTCCGGACAGGGGTGGTACAATGAGCAGTTCTTC.